A selection of T cell receptor beta chains follows, all from one sample in a study of molecular identifiers for immune sequencing clone quantification. TCRdb reprocessed the PCR reads with MiXCR, giving one entry per CDR3 protein. Of about 510,000 distinct CDR3 sequences in the sample, around 21% were seen once. The sequenced sample consisted of naive CD8+ T cells from blood, with Jurkat cell RNA spiked in. All receptors derive from a human donor in good health. Some libraries in this study had Jurkat cell RNA spiked in. Both conserved end residues are part of each CDR3.

TRBV6-1,CASSEALLGGPSSYEQYF
TRBV30,CAWRELSTGELFF
TRBV19,CASSPDFYEQYF
TRBV6-5,CASSPTGVSQHF
TRBV4-3,CASSQDGRRTDTQYF
TRBV9,CASSGELAPAHEQYF
TRBV20-1,CSARGLSLLEQYF
TRBV4-3,CASSQDPRSSSYEQYF
TRBV20-1,CSARGTTYEQYF
TRBV7-6,CASSPLEVPEQYF
TRBV18,CASSPRTGVKAGANVLTF
TRBV4-3,CASSPDRALSYEQYF
TRBV5-1,CASSLRRGATEAFF
TRBV7-8,CASSDTENSYEQYF
TRBV27,CASSFNRMSTDTQYF
TRBV2,CASRDIAGSSYEQYF
TRBV12-3/TRBV12-4,CASSWGTGGSDEQYF
TRBV27,CASSLTGANYGYTF
TRBV6-6,CASSPYLAGAQETQYF
TRBV6-2/TRBV6-3,CASSYGMVGELFF
TRBV9,CASSGGGQYEQYF
TRBV25-1,CASSLPGPSGGIAYEQYF
TRBV3-1,CASSTGTSPPPDTQYF
TRBV21-1,CASSKVWALAGATQYF
TRBV12-3/TRBV12-4,CASSLEGGQQETRYF
TRBV11-2,CASSLVASGAYGYTF
TRBV4-1,CASSQVPRNTEASF
TRBV4-2,CASSQGIADLSYEQYF
TRBV6-5,CASTRNAEAFF
TRBV27,CASSFKSPGTLYEQYF
TRBV11-2,CASSLGAGITEAFF
TRBV2,CASRVDFLSTDTQYF
TRBV15,CATSTSSAGTQYF
TRBV7-6,CASSLDEAQQPQHF
TRBV7-9,CASSPILEIKSDTQYF